Sequencing of this T cell receptor beta chain was carried out in a study of blood T cell repertoires in COVID-19. Study-level background: COVID-19 samples, acute and convalescent, were from the United States, Italy and Spain. From T cells, B-cell-depleted T cells, or PBMCs came the material, which was cDNA or gDNA.

How the authors handled the data: Counts of nucleated cells, estimated from reference gene primer amplification, were obtained. Clones were read by immunoSEQ multiplex PCR, and TCRdb kept only the in-frame ones, dropping some. Clone size and V and J calls were adopted from that table, with D and trimming inferred from the DNA. This sample has 150,000 to 200,000 clones, with more than 80% found just once. Trimming left V 4 bases short and J 6 bases short, with 10 bases between. CDR3 length: 13 residues. From germline, CDR1 is LGHDT and CDR2 YNNKEL (reference sequence). This clonotype was obtained from a woman aged 60-75 years with acute or convalescent COVID-19. The sample consisted of peripheral blood. V gene TRBV3-1 (or the pseudogene TRBV3-2) combines with J gene TRBJ2-1; D possibly corresponds to TRBD2 (5 bases). The chain's CDR3 is CASSPGLANEQFF. In nucleotides, the CDR3 is TGTGCCAGCAGCCCAGGACTGGCCAATGAGCAGTTCTTC.